These 22 T cell receptor beta chains share one sample of origin, sequenced in a study of shared clonotypes between healthy human individuals. Naive-designated CD8 cells lacked CD45RO, were positively enriched for CCR7, and omitted terminally differentiated effector memory CD45RA+ cells. The data were produced by immunoSEQ multiplex PCR, yet TCRdb's version contains in-frame clones alone and is incomplete. The table has around 1.9 million clones, 93% seen once; the top ten hold under 2%. The specimen sequenced was naive CD8+ T cells from PBMCs. Receptor source: a man aged 18 to 29 in good health. Some clones in this sample may be carry-over from other donors' samples.

Concerning this clone itself: The sample contains more than one DNA sequence encoding this CDR3. CDR3 sequence (DNA): TGTGCCAGCAGTTTAGGTGCGACCTACGAGCAGTACTTC. It translates to CASSLGATYEQYF. The chain employs TRBV27 and TRBJ2-7; D is undetermined. Trimming removed 2 bases at V and 2 bases at J, with 7 bases between. Per the germline V gene, CDR1 is MNHEY and CDR2 is SMNVEV (reference sequence). The CDR3 totals 13 residues.

This rearrangement joins TRBV5-1 to TRBJ2-3; 9 bases map to TRBD2. The J segment lost 4 bases and the V segment lost 4 bases, leaving 4 bases of the junction unmatched. CDR3 length: 14 residues. Germline V gives CDR1 SGHRS, CDR2 YFSETQ. The CDR3, as DNA: TGCGCCAGCAGCGGGACTAGCCGGGCAGATACGCAGTATTTT. Protein sequence: CASSGTSRADTQYF.

The rearrangement joins TRBV27 to TRBJ2-3, with 12 bases matching TRBD2. CDR3 length equals 16 residues. Germline trimming cut 6 bases from V and 3 bases from J; bases unmatched to any gene: 7. Germline V gene data show CDR1 as MNHEY and CDR2 as SMNVEV (reference sequence). The CDR3 DNA follows: TGTGCCAGCAGGCCCAGACTAGCGGGAGTGACAGATACGCAGTATTTT. Residues: CASRPRLAGVTDTQYF.

V gene TRBV11-2 combines with J gene TRBJ2-5; TRBD2 might be the D (5 bases). Germline CDR1 reads SGHAT; CDR2 reads FQNNGV. The CDR3 is made up of 15 amino acids. V gave up 2 bases and J gave up 0 bases, with 10 bases separating them. The CDR3 nucleotides are TGTGCCAGCAGCTTATGGACTGGAAACCAAGAGACCCAGTACTTC. This codes for CASSLWTGNQETQYF.

This clone was detected once. This chain uses TRBV7-9 with TRBJ2-5; TRBD1 matches at 8 bases. The CDR3 loop spans 15 amino acids. The J segment lost 2 bases and the V segment lost 5 bases, leaving 7 bases of the junction unmatched. The germline V gene encodes CDR1 SEHNR and CDR2 FQNEAQ (reference sequence). The CDR3 loop reads CASSNRTGRQETQYF. CDR3 nucleotides: TGTGCCAGCAGCAACCGGACAGGGAGACAAGAGACCCAGTACTTC.

Worth noting for this clone: The same CDR3 arises from other DNA sequences in this sample as well. The chain recombines TRBV7-2 with TRBJ2-7, with D uncertain. CDR1 and CDR2 (germline): SGHTA, FQGNSA. The CDR3 extends over 13 amino acids. Trimming left V 2 bases short and J 0 bases short, with 5 bases between. The CDR3 nucleotides are TGTGCCAGCAGCTTACCTCCCTCCTACGAGCAGTACTTC. Translating gives CASSLPPSYEQYF.

The rearrangement uses TRBV6-5 and TRBJ1-1; the D is unclear. Trimming stripped 2 bases from V and 0 bases from J, with 13 bases between. In germline, CDR1 is MNHEY, CDR2 SVGAGI. This CDR3 comprises 16 residues. CDR3 sequence reads: CASSYTVAALNTEAFF. CDR3 nucleotides: TGTGCCAGCAGTTACACCGTAGCAGCATTGAACACTGAAGCTTTCTTT.

The chain is built from TRBV21-1 and TRBJ1-2. TRBV21-1 is labeled a pseudogene. This CDR3 is built from 14 residues. The CDR3 region is CAVRGAGPTAGYTF. The CDR3 region has the DNA TGTGCCGTCCGGGGGGCGGGGCCGACGGCTGGCTACACCTTC.

The chain links TRBV19 to TRBJ2-1; TRBD2 aligns across 7 bases. Looked up from germline, CDR1 is LNHDA and CDR2 is SQIVND (reference sequence). This CDR3 has 15 amino acids. Unmatched junction bases numbered 9, after V lost 2 bases and J lost 8 bases. CDR3 sequence reads: CASSITGTIADEQFF. As DNA, the CDR3 is TGTGCCAGTAGTATAACCGGGACTATTGCTGATGAGCAGTTCTTC.

A note on this clone: Other DNA sequences in this sample translate to the same CDR3. V and J are TRBV14 and TRBJ2-7, with TRBD1 identical over 8 bases. The germline V gene has CDR1 SGHDN and CDR2 FVKESK. The CDR3 is made up of 14 amino acids. V lost 4 bases, J lost 3 bases, and 5 bases stayed unmatched. The CDR3 DNA sequence: TGTGCCAGCAGCCCCGGACAGGGCTTCTACGAGCAGTACTTC. Amino acids: CASSPGQGFYEQYF. The full variable domain, its missing parts supplied by reference TRBV14 and TRBJ2-7, is EAGVTQFPSHSVIEKGQTVTLRCDPISGHDNLYWYRRVMGKEIKFLLHFVKESKQDESGMPNNRFLAERTGGTYSTLKVQPAELEDSGVYFCASSPGQGFYEQYFGPGTRLTVT.

V is TRBV25-1 and J is TRBJ2-1; tentatively, D is TRBD1 or TRBD2 (5 bases each). Trimming took 8 bases from V and 5 from J, leaving 13 bases between them. Germline V gene sequence: CDR1 MGHDK, CDR2 SYGVNS. The CDR3 spans 13 residues. The CDR3, as DNA: TGTGCCAGCCTACAGGAGGTCAACAATGAGCAGTTCTTC. It yields the protein CASLQEVNNEQFF.

The rearrangement uses TRBV4-1 and TRBJ2-7; 7 bases agree with TRBD1. Germline lookup yields CDR1 MGHRA and CDR2 YSYEKL. Trimming at V came to 3 bases and at J to 6 bases, leaving 8 bases not matched to a gene. The length of the CDR3 is 14 residues. This CDR3 reads CASSQEQGSAEQYF. The CDR3 region has the DNA TGCGCCAGCAGCCAGGAACAGGGGTCGGCCGAGCAGTACTTC.

This rearrangement joins TRBV9 to TRBJ2-3; a weak D match, TRBD1 (6 bases). Trimming left V 4 bases short and J 6 bases short, with 18 bases between. CDR3 length: 15 amino acids. CDR1 is SGDLS, CDR2 YYNGEE, per germline. The CDR3 DNA reads as TGTGCCAGCAGCCGTAACAGGGCCTCGAAGGATACGCAGTATTTT. Translation: CASSRNRASKDTQYF.

The V gene is TRBV18, the J gene TRBJ1-3; D may be TRBD1 (5 bases). Trimming shortened V by 0 bases and J by 0 bases, and 9 bases separated the two germline ends. Looked up from germline, CDR1 is KGHSH and CDR2 is LQKENI. This CDR3 contains 16 residues. CDR3 nucleotides: TGTGCCAGCTCACCACCGGGGCCTCCCTCTGGAAACACCATATATTTT. It codes for CASSPPGPPSGNTIYF.

This clone was picked up one time. The chain is built from TRBV28 and TRBJ2-7; maybe TRBD1 (5 bases). CDR1 is MDHEN and CDR2 is SYDVKM in the germline V gene. Trimming took 3 bases from V and 0 from J, leaving 9 bases between them. CDR3 length equals 14 residues. The CDR3 nucleotides read TGTGCCAGCAGTTTGACAGTTAACTCCTACGAGCAGTACTTC. Translation gives CASSLTVNSYEQYF.

The chain couples TRBV9 to TRBJ2-2, with 11 bases aligning to TRBD2. V lost 4 bases and J lost 3; bases outside the gene matches: 5. Per germline, CDR1 SGDLS and CDR2 YYNGEE. The CDR3 is made up of 16 amino acids. CDR3 amino acids: CASSYGLAGYTGELFF. DNA for the CDR3: TGTGCCAGCAGCTATGGACTAGCGGGCTACACCGGGGAGCTGTTTTTT.

The chain employs TRBV7-6 and TRBJ2-1; possibly TRBD2 for D (6 bases). The CDR3 is made up of 15 amino acids. Germline V lookup: CDR1 SGHVS, CDR2 FNYEAQ. Trimming took 5 bases from V and 8 from J, leaving 19 bases between them. The DNA of the CDR3 is TGTGCCAGCAGCCGCACTAGCCTTCCAAAAGATGAGCAGTTCTTC. Protein sequence: CASSRTSLPKDEQFF.

Of note for this clone: The same CDR3 arises from other DNA sequences in this sample as well. The gene calls are TRBV11-3 and TRBJ2-3; no clear D gene. With 5 bases removed from V and 4 bases from J, the gap between germline ends came to 7 bases. This CDR3 has 12 amino acids. Germline V gene sequence: CDR1 SGHNT, CDR2 YENEEA. In nucleotides, the CDR3 is TGTGCCAGCAGCCTCCGGTCAGATACGCAGTATTTT. This translates into CASSLRSDTQYF.

The gene calls are TRBV9 and TRBJ2-2, with TRBD2 identical over 10 bases. The germline V gene has CDR1 SGDLS and CDR2 YYNGEE. The CDR3 sequence is 15 residues long. The trim removed 3 bases at V and 7 bases at J, leaving 6 bases unmatched. The CDR3 here is CASSGSGRWIGELFF. The DNA for the CDR3 is TGTGCCAGCAGCGGTAGCGGGAGGTGGATCGGGGAGCTGTTTTTT.

This chain uses TRBV4-1 with TRBJ2-1; 8 positions agree with TRBD2. The germline CDR1 and CDR2 sequences are MGHRA and YSYEKL. V shed 4 bases, J shed 8 bases, and the junction held 10 bases outside the gene matches. The CDR3 consists of 15 residues. This chain's CDR3 is CASSLRGTRGYEQFF. As DNA, the CDR3 is TGCGCCAGCAGCCTAAGGGGGACTAGAGGGTATGAGCAGTTCTTC.

CDR3 coding DNA: TGTGCCACTCGACGGCTTGAGGACTATGGCTACACCTTC. Protein sequence: CATRRLEDYGYTF. V and J are TRBV6-5 and TRBJ1-2, with D unclear. The CDR3 is 13 amino acids. With 10 bases removed from V and 3 bases from J, the gap between germline ends came to 15 bases. The germline V gene has CDR1 MNHEY and CDR2 SVGAGI.

This chain connects TRBV11-2 to TRBJ1-1, with TRBD1 as a possible D gene (5 bases). The V end was cut by 7 bases, the J end by 0 bases, with 15 bases between. CDR1 SGHAT and CDR2 FQNNGV come from the germline V gene. The CDR3 has 15 residues. The CDR3, as DNA: TGTGCCAGCACCCACCGGCTGGGGGTGAACACTGAAGCTTTCTTT. It encodes CASTHRLGVNTEAFF. The full variable domain, with the rest looked up from reference TRBV11-2 and TRBJ1-1, is EAGVAQSPRYKIIEKRQSVAFWCNPISGHATLYWYQQILGQGPKLLIQFQNNGVVDDSQLPKDRFSAERLKGVDSTLKIQPAKLEDSAVYLCASTHRLGVNTEAFFGQGTRLTVV.